Below, 9 T cell receptor beta chains from the same sample are listed, as sequenced in a study of blood T cells in healthy people across ages. It was with a sample-barcoded 5' primer and a J-beta primer mix that a second PCR of about 6 to 12 cycles was run. One entry per CDR3 protein results from TCRdb running MiXCR on the 5' RACE reads. The sample lists 750,000 to 950,000 distinct CDR3 sequences; about 26% were seen once. These data also featured in a second study, about T cells of mothers and their children.

The sequencing input was blood. The receptors shown here come from a boy younger than 18 in good health.

V usage is TRBV11-2 and J usage is TRBJ2-4, with D hard to call. The CDR3 is 15 amino acids. The V end lost 5 bases, the J end lost 0 bases, and 11 bases lay between the germline ends. The germline V gene has CDR1 SGHAT and CDR2 FQNNGV. The CDR3 loop reads CASSHLRLAKNIQYF. Here the CDR3 DNA reads TGTGCCAGCAGCCACCTACGACTAGCCAAAAACATTCAGTACTTC.

V and J are TRBV5-1 and TRBJ1-3; D possibly corresponds to TRBD1 (5 bases). The germline CDR1 and CDR2 sequences are SGHRS and YFSETQ. V was pared by 5 bases and J by 0 bases, with 9 bases between. The CDR3 runs to 14 residues. The CDR3 coding sequence is TGCGCCAGCAGGGGACGGAGCTCTGGAAACACCATATATTTT. Translation gives CASRGRSSGNTIYF. The whole variable domain, remainder taken from reference TRBV5-1 and TRBJ1-3, is KAGVTQTPRYLIKTRGQQVTLSCSPISGHRSVSWYQQTPGQGLQFLFEYFSETQRNKGNFPGRFSGRQFSNSRSEMNVSTLELGDSALYLCASRGRSSGNTIYFGEGSWLTVV.

The table lists this clonotype with a few counts. V and J are TRBV25-1 and TRBJ1-2; no reliable D call. The germline CDR1 and CDR2 sequences are MGHDK and SYGVNS. The CDR3 covers 13 residues. Trimming left V 7 bases short and J 4 bases short, with 13 bases between. This CDR3 reads CASTDGTVYGYTF. Written as DNA, the CDR3 is TGTGCCAGCACAGACGGAACTGTCTATGGCTACACCTTC.

This clonotype was seen a few times. The chain has TRBV4-1 and TRBJ1-1; a possible D gene is TRBD1 (6 bases). CDR3 size: 17 residues. V gave up 0 bases and J gave up 4 bases, with 18 bases separating them. Germline V lookup: CDR1 MGHRA, CDR2 YSYEKL. CDR3 nucleotide sequence: TGCGCCAGCAGCCAAGATGGGGGACACCTCCGTATCACTGAAGCTTTCTTT. Translated: CASSQDGGHLRITEAFF.

There are a few counts of this clonotype. Its ends do not fully match the called genes, so a read error is possible. The V call is TRBV14, the J call TRBJ1-1; D is ambiguous. This CDR3 contains 13 residues. Per the germline V gene, CDR1 is SGHDN and CDR2 is FVKESK. The CDR3 bases are TGTGTCAGCAGCCAAGAGCGCGTCTCTGAAGCCTTCTTT. This translates into CVSSQERVSEAFF.

This clonotype was counted a few times. This chain links TRBV20-1 with TRBJ2-7, with no clear D. V was pared by 1 base and J by 5 bases, with 15 bases between. The CDR3 loop spans 14 amino acids. Germline loops: CDR1 DFQATT, CDR2 SNEGSKA (reference sequence). CDR3 protein: CSARAPTSEDEQYF. The CDR3 DNA reads TGCAGTGCTAGAGCACCCACCAGTGAAGACGAGCAGTACTTC.

This clonotype was recorded a few times. The rearrangement uses TRBV20-1 and TRBJ2-2; D tentatively fits TRBD1 or TRBD2 (5 bases each). CDR3 length: 15 amino acids. Germline CDR1 reads DFQATT; CDR2 reads SNEGSKA (reference sequence). V lost 3 bases, J lost 2 bases, and 13 bases lay in between. CDR3 residues: CSASPRDANTGELFF. DNA for the CDR3: TGCAGTGCTAGTCCCCGGGACGCAAACACCGGGGAGCTGTTTTTT.

Concerning this clonotype itself: Germline and junction disagree at one end, which may indicate a read error. This rearrangement joins TRBV5-8 to TRBJ1-1, with a possible D match to TRBD1 (5 bases). This CDR3 is 15 amino acids long. In germline, CDR1 is SGHTS, CDR2 YDEGEE. The CDR3: CAGSLGWGFDTEAFF. The CDR3 coding sequence is TGTGCCGGCAGCTTGGGTTGGGGGTTCGACACTGAAGCTTTCTTT.

This chain links TRBV19 with TRBJ2-5, with D perhaps matching TRBD2 (5 bases). V lost 9 bases, J lost 2 bases, and 13 bases lay in between. Germline assignment: CDR1 LNHDA and CDR2 SQIVND (reference sequence). The CDR3 has 13 amino acids. Here the CDR3 reads CASATRAQETQYF. In nucleotides, the CDR3 is TGTGCCAGCGCAACTAGGGCTCAAGAGACCCAGTACTTC.